One sample yielded the 11 T cell receptor beta chains listed below, sequenced in a study of Tregs in tolerant kidney transplant recipients. Produced via immunoSEQ multiplex PCR; TCRdb's table is partial and in-frame only. There are some 55,000 clones in the sample; around 83% occur only once, and more than 4% lies in the top ten. Sequences were obtained from CD4+ T cells from blood. The source of these receptors is a human donor in good health.

The chain is built from TRBV29-1 and TRBJ2-3, with D possibly TRBD2 on 5 matching bases. Per germline, CDR1 SQVTM and CDR2 ANQGSEA. The V gene lost 7 bases and the J gene lost 0 bases, with 8 bases spanning the gap. The CDR3 extends over 12 amino acids. This CDR3 reads CSGTSSTDTQYF. CDR3 in DNA: TGCAGCGGGACTTCTAGCACAGATACGCAGTATTTT.

V usage is TRBV18 and J usage is TRBJ2-1; 7 bases agree with TRBD2. The V gene end was trimmed by 3 bases and the J gene end by 3 bases; junction bases not matched to a gene: 11. The CDR3 covers 17 residues. Germline CDR1 and CDR2: KGHSH and LQKENI. CDR3 loop: CASSPIPSSGRYNEQFF. The CDR3 DNA sequence: TGTGCCAGCTCACCTATCCCCTCTAGCGGCCGCTACAATGAGCAGTTCTTC.

This chain connects TRBV11-1 to TRBJ1-1; D might be TRBD1 (5 bases). In germline, CDR1 is SGHAT, CDR2 FQDESV (reference sequence). V was cut by 4 bases and J by 1 base, with 13 bases left in between. The CDR3 has 15 amino acids. CDR3 loop: CASSWGVAENTEAFF. Written as DNA, the CDR3 is TGTGCCAGCAGCTGGGGGGTCGCGGAGAACACTGAAGCTTTCTTT.

The chain recombines TRBV4-2 with TRBJ2-3, with 8 nucleotides matching TRBD1. Germline V gene lookup returns CDR1 LGHNA and CDR2 YNFKEQ. The CDR3 runs 16 residues. Trimming removed 1 base from V and 1 base from J; junction bases left unmatched: 4. CDR3 protein: CASSQVQGAGTDTQYF. The CDR3 nucleotides are TGTGCCAGCAGCCAAGTTCAGGGGGCGGGCACAGATACGCAGTATTTT.

The sample holds a few counts of this clone. The J gene is TRBJ1-2, the V gene TRBV5-1, with 10 bases lining up with TRBD1. Germline CDR1 and CDR2: SGHRS and YFSETQ. The CDR3 covers 15 residues. V lost 4 bases and J lost 4; bases outside the gene matches: 7. The CDR3 loop is CASSPRTGGSYGYTF. The CDR3 bases are TGCGCCAGCAGCCCCCGGACAGGGGGATCCTATGGCTACACCTTC.

The chain couples TRBV9 to TRBJ1-2; the D gene is possibly TRBD1 (5 bases). The V gene lost 0 bases and the J gene lost 2 bases, with 8 bases spanning the gap. Germline CDR1 and CDR2: SGDLS and YYNGEE. This CDR3 is built from 14 residues. The CDR3 nucleotides are TGTGCCAGCAGCGTAGGTAACAGGAACTATGGCTACACCTTC. Translating gives CASSVGNRNYGYTF.

In its sample, this clone was seen once. CDR3 sequence reads: CASSMTGGDNEQFF. The CDR3 nucleotides read TGTGCCAGTAGTATGACAGGGGGTGACAATGAGCAGTTCTTC. The chain combines TRBV19 with TRBJ2-1; 9 bases are a match to TRBD1. The length of the CDR3 is 14 residues. With V trimmed by 3 bases and J by 5 bases, 2 bases remained unmatched. Germline CDR1 and CDR2: LNHDA and SQIVND (reference sequence).

V and J are TRBV27 and TRBJ1-5; TRBD1 matches at 9 bases. Trimming cost V 0 bases and J 3 bases; bases outside gene matches: 9. Germline V gene lookup returns CDR1 MNHEY and CDR2 SMNVEV (reference sequence). This CDR3 contains 18 residues. The CDR3 DNA reads TGTGCCAGCAGTTTATCGCCGGGACAGGGAATGTTCAATCAGCCCCAGCATTTT. Encoded protein: CASSLSPGQGMFNQPQHF.

V usage is TRBV19 and J usage is TRBJ2-3, with 8 bases matching TRBD1. In germline, CDR1 is LNHDA, CDR2 SQIVND (reference sequence). The junction had 5 bases not matched to a gene; V was cut back by 10 bases and J by 5 bases. This CDR3 spans 12 amino acids. The CDR3 here is CATGTGGDTQYF. The CDR3 nucleotides read TGTGCCACCGGGACAGGTGGAGATACGCAGTATTTT.

V usage is TRBV13 and J usage is TRBJ1-3; 8 nucleotides align to TRBD1. Unmatched junction bases numbered 3, after V lost 0 bases and J lost 2 bases. CDR1 is PRHDT, CDR2 FYEKMQ, per germline (reference sequence). The CDR3 spans 16 residues. The CDR3 sequence is CASSLGTGVTGNTIYF. CDR3 DNA: TGTGCCAGCAGCTTAGGGACAGGGGTGACTGGAAACACCATATATTTT.

The chain uses TRBV19 and TRBJ2-1; D unclear. V was trimmed by 3 bases and J by 8 bases, leaving 17 bases between them. This CDR3 is 15 amino acids long. Germline CDR1 reads LNHDA; CDR2 reads SQIVND (reference sequence). CDR3 sequence: CASSIRLLDADEQFF. As DNA, the CDR3 is TGTGCCAGTAGTATCCGGCTCCTGGACGCCGATGAGCAGTTCTTC.